This passage covers 30 T cell receptor beta chains from one sample sequenced in a study of CD8 T cells in Susac syndrome. Random-hexamer reverse transcription was applied to roughly 0.5 to 1 ug RNA. TCRdb independently ran MiXCR on the immunoSEQ multiplex PCR reads; one entry per CDR3 protein. The repertoire holds approximately 190,000 distinct CDR3 sequences, nearly 95% seen once, with about 0.09% in the top ten. The sequenced sample consisted of CD4+ T cells from PBMCs. The receptors here all came from a human donor with multiple sclerosis.

CDR3 DNA sequence: TGTGCCAGCAGTCTACGGGACAGGGCCTTTAACGTTCAGTACTTC. Translated, it gives CASSLRDRAFNVQYF. This sequence joins TRBV7-9 and TRBJ2-4, with TRBD1 matching 9 bases. Trimming cost V 6 bases and J 11 bases; bases outside gene matches: 14. This CDR3 has 15 residues. Looked up from germline, CDR1 is SEHNR and CDR2 is FQNEAQ (reference sequence).

The V and J genes are TRBV9 and TRBJ1-5; no reliable D call. Germline V gives CDR1 SGDLS, CDR2 YYNGEE. Trimming shortened V by 0 bases and J by 7 bases, and 8 bases separated the two germline ends. The CDR3 covers 13 residues. CDR3 region: CASSVGLGQPQHF. CDR3 bases: TGTGCCAGCAGCGTAGGTCTCGGACAGCCCCAGCATTTT.

The chain recombines TRBV27 with TRBJ2-7, with 7 bases aligning to TRBD1. V lost 6 bases to trimming and J lost 2 bases; unmatched junction nucleotides: 7. The CDR3 extends over 14 amino acids. Germline-derived CDR1 and CDR2 are MNHEY and SMNVEV (reference sequence). This CDR3 is CASSRQGIPYEQYF. Written as DNA, the CDR3 is TGTGCCAGCAGCCGACAGGGAATCCCCTACGAGCAGTACTTC.

CDR3: CSASKASGYEQYF. CDR3 sequence (DNA): TGCAGTGCTAGTAAGGCTAGCGGCTACGAGCAGTACTTC. The chain couples TRBV20-1 to TRBJ2-7; TRBD2 matches 7 bases. Trimming cost V 3 bases and J 3 bases; bases outside gene matches: 5. The CDR3 runs to 13 residues. Germline V gene lookup returns CDR1 DFQATT and CDR2 SNEGSKA (reference sequence).

The CDR3 protein is CASSFQLASDEQFF. CDR3 bases: TGTGCCAGCAGCTTTCAACTAGCGTCCGATGAGCAGTTCTTC. J is TRBJ2-1 and V is TRBV7-9; 7 bases are shared with TRBD2. Per the germline V gene, CDR1 is SEHNR and CDR2 is FQNEAQ (reference sequence). The CDR3 consists of 14 residues. With V trimmed by 3 bases and J by 8 bases, 7 bases remained unmatched.

The chain is built from TRBV15 and TRBJ1-6; D not resolved. Trimming removed 0 bases at V and 9 bases at J, with 9 bases between. Germline V gives CDR1 LNHNV, CDR2 YYDKDF (reference sequence). CDR3 size: 14 residues. CDR3 region: CATSREGFTSPLHF. CDR3 DNA sequence: TGTGCCACCAGCAGAGAGGGCTTTACTTCACCCCTCCACTTT.

The V call is TRBV7-9, the J call TRBJ2-5, with 7 bases fitting TRBD2. The ends lost 5 bases at V and 7 bases at J; junction bases unmatched: 19. The CDR3 consists of 17 residues. CDR1 SEHNR and CDR2 FQNEAQ come from the germline V gene (reference sequence). The CDR3 spells CASSPTPGLGSSGTQYF. DNA of the CDR3: TGTGCCAGCAGCCCTACCCCCGGACTAGGCTCTTCAGGGACCCAGTACTTC. Based on the CDR3 plus reference TRBV7-9 and TRBJ2-5, the full variable domain is DTGVSQNPRHKITKRGQNVTFRCDPISEHNRLYWYRQTLGQGPEFLTYFQNEAQLEKSRLLSDRFSAERPKGSFSTLEIQRTEQGDSAMYLCASSPTPGLGSSGTQYFGPGTRLLVL.

This chain connects TRBV29-1 to TRBJ2-7; TRBD1 is a possible D gene (5 bases). Between the trimmed V and J ends, which lost 5 bases and 5 bases, there was a span of 10 bases. The CDR3 is 11 amino acids. Germline lookup yields CDR1 SQVTM and CDR2 ANQGSEA. The chain's CDR3 is CSVYRTHEQYF. The CDR3 region has the DNA TGCAGCGTTTACAGGACCCACGAGCAGTACTTC.

This chain uses TRBV7-8 with TRBJ2-7; 14 bases map to TRBD2. Germline V gives CDR1 SGHVS, CDR2 FQNEAQ. CDR3 size: 14 residues. This chain's CDR3 is CATTGTSGSYEQYF. In nucleotides, the CDR3 is TGTGCTACGACCGGGACTAGCGGGAGCTACGAGCAGTACTTC. The full variable domain, in which reference TRBV7-8 and TRBJ2-7 provide the parts outside the CDR3, is GAGVSQSPRYKVAKRGQDVALRCDPISGHVSLFWYQQALGQGPEFLTYFQNEAQLDKSGLPSDRFFAERPEGSVSTLKIQRTQQEDSAVYLCATTGTSGSYEQYFGPGTRLTVT.

This rearrangement joins TRBV30 to TRBJ2-3; 7 bases match TRBD2. The ends lost 2 bases at V and 2 bases at J; junction bases unmatched: 10. The CDR3 consists of 16 residues. Germline V gene lookup returns CDR1 GTSNPN and CDR2 SVGIG (reference sequence). Here the CDR3 reads CAWSTGLPSNTDTQYF. The CDR3 region has the DNA TGTGCCTGGAGTACGGGACTACCTTCTAACACAGATACGCAGTATTTT.

The V gene is TRBV5-1, the J gene TRBJ2-7, with TRBD2 matching 9 bases. Trimming took 0 bases from V and 6 from J; bases not matched to a gene: 16. The CDR3 loop spans 18 amino acids. Looked up from germline, CDR1 is SGHRS and CDR2 is YFSETQ. For the CDR3, the DNA is TGCGCCAGCAGCTTGGTAGCTGGAGTAGCGGGAGCAGGCCGCGAGCAGTACTTC. Translating gives CASSLVAGVAGAGREQYF.

The chain has TRBV20-1 and TRBJ1-1, with unresolved D. In germline, CDR1 is DFQATT, CDR2 SNEGSKA (reference sequence). V dropped 3 bases and J dropped 0 bases, with 8 bases sitting between them. The CDR3 totals 13 residues. The CDR3 DNA is TGCAGTGCTAGCCCCCGACTGAACACTGAAGCTTTCTTT. Protein: CSASPRLNTEAFF.

J is TRBJ2-7 and V is TRBV20-1; D not resolved. V was trimmed by 3 bases and J by 1 base, leaving 16 bases between them. CDR3 size: 15 residues. CDR1 is DFQATT and CDR2 is SNEGSKA in the germline V gene (reference sequence). The CDR3 nucleotides are TGCAGTGCTAGCCTTACGGCCCACGGATCCTACGAGCAGTACTTC. This translates into CSASLTAHGSYEQYF.

The rearrangement uses TRBV29-1 and TRBJ2-7; no definite D call. The CDR3 is made up of 13 amino acids. Trimming pared 7 bases from V and 3 bases from J, leaving 16 bases between. Per germline, CDR1 SQVTM and CDR2 ANQGSEA. CDR3 in DNA: TGCAGCGCCATAGAAGGAACAATCTACGAGCAGTACTTC. Translating gives CSAIEGTIYEQYF.

This sequence joins TRBV7-2 and TRBJ2-4, with D hard to call. CDR3 length: 15 residues. Germline loops: CDR1 SGHTA, CDR2 FQGNSA. The ends were cut back, 3 bases at V and 0 bases at J, with 9 bases in the middle. CDR3 coding DNA: TGTGCCAGCAGCTTTGTTGGTCCAGCCAAAAACATTCAGTACTTC. It specifies CASSFVGPAKNIQYF.

A single count supports this clonotype. V usage is TRBV24-1 and J usage is TRBJ2-7; TRBD2 matches at 14 bases. The germline CDR1 and CDR2 sequences are KGHDR and SFDVKD. With V trimmed by 3 bases and J by 3 bases, 3 bases remained unmatched. The CDR3 loop spans 16 amino acids. This CDR3 reads CATSDAGLAGDYEQYF. The CDR3 nucleotides read TGTGCCACCAGTGATGCGGGACTAGCGGGAGACTACGAGCAGTACTTC.

This clonotype was counted once. The chain employs TRBV30 and TRBJ1-2; D is uncertain. The CDR3 contains 11 residues. The germline V and J ends were trimmed by 3 bases and 7 bases, with 9 bases remaining between them. Germline CDR1 GTSNPN, CDR2 SVGIG (reference sequence). The CDR3 is CAWRLGSGYTF. The CDR3 DNA reads as TGTGCCTGGAGGCTAGGGTCTGGCTACACCTTC.

This clonotype has a single count. V gene TRBV9 combines with J gene TRBJ2-1; 14 positions agree with TRBD2. V was pared by 7 bases and J by 7 bases, with 1 base of the junction left unmatched. This CDR3 is built from 13 residues. The germline V gene has CDR1 SGDLS and CDR2 YYNGEE. The CDR3: CASRTSGRNEQFF. The CDR3 DNA follows: TGTGCCAGCCGGACTAGCGGGAGGAATGAGCAGTTCTTC. The full variable domain, in which reference TRBV9 and TRBJ2-1 provide the parts outside the CDR3, is DSGVTQTPKHLITATGQRVTLRCSPRSGDLSVYWYQQSLDQGLQFLIQYYNGEERAKGNILERFSAQQFPDLHSELNLSSLELGDSALYFCASRTSGRNEQFFGPGTRLTVL.

The J gene is TRBJ2-1, the V gene TRBV19; perhaps TRBD2 as D (6 bases). CDR3 length equals 19 residues. The V end was cut by 6 bases, the J end by 2 bases, with 26 bases between. Germline CDR1 reads LNHDA; CDR2 reads SQIVND (reference sequence). This CDR3 reads CASSRSVSGPRGAYNEQFF. DNA of the CDR3: TGTGCCAGTAGCCGGTCAGTCAGCGGGCCACGAGGAGCCTACAATGAGCAGTTCTTC.

The chain joins TRBV6-6 to TRBJ1-1; D not certain. CDR1 MNHNY and CDR2 SVGAGI come from the germline V gene (reference sequence). CDR3 length equals 13 residues. Trimming cost V 5 bases and J 3 bases, with 10 bases left between them. The CDR3 DNA follows: TGTGCCAGCAGTAACGGGCGGGACACTGAAGCTTTCTTT. It is translated as CASSNGRDTEAFF.

This sequence joins TRBV5-4 and TRBJ2-3, with no clear D. The CDR3 covers 14 residues. Germline V lookup: CDR1 SGHNT, CDR2 YYREEE (reference sequence). V dropped 0 bases and J dropped 2 bases, with 7 bases sitting between them. CDR3 DNA: TGTGCCAGCAGCTTGGACGGATTCACAGATACGCAGTATTTT. Its translation: CASSLDGFTDTQYF.

The J gene is TRBJ2-1, the V gene TRBV9, with TRBD2 matching 7 bases. This CDR3 spans 16 amino acids. Germline V CDR1 and CDR2: SGDLS, YYNGEE. V was clipped by 3 bases and J by 4 bases; unmatched bases: 10. CDR3 sequence (DNA): TGTGCCAGCAGCGCTGCGGGCGGGGGTTGGTACAATGAGCAGTTCTTC. Protein: CASSAAGGGWYNEQFF.

The rearrangement joins TRBV11-1 to TRBJ2-5; no clear D gene. Per the germline V gene, CDR1 is SGHAT and CDR2 is FQDESV (reference sequence). The ends were cut back, 5 bases at V and 2 bases at J, with 9 bases in the middle. The CDR3 runs to 13 residues. The CDR3 loop is CASSLGFQETQYF. The CDR3 DNA is TGTGCCAGCAGCCTCGGGTTTCAAGAGACCCAGTACTTC.

The chain uses TRBV29-1 and TRBJ2-7, with 10 nucleotides matching TRBD1. The V and J ends lost 7 bases and 3 bases, in that order; junction bases with no gene match: 3. The V gene's germline CDR1 is SQVTM and CDR2 ANQGSEA. The CDR3 runs 12 residues. Here the CDR3 reads CSEGDRGYEQYF. For the CDR3, the DNA is TGCAGCGAGGGGGACAGGGGCTACGAGCAGTACTTC.

V gene TRBV29-1 combines with J gene TRBJ1-2; the match to TRBD1 covers 7 bases. Looked up from germline, CDR1 is SQVTM and CDR2 is ANQGSEA. The J segment lost 8 bases and the V segment lost 2 bases, leaving 5 bases of the junction unmatched. The CDR3 sequence is 12 residues long. CDR3 sequence reads: CSVEPGGRGYTF. The CDR3 nucleotides are TGCAGCGTTGAACCAGGGGGACGGGGCTACACCTTC.

V and J are TRBV20-1 and TRBJ2-1; 9 nucleotides line up with TRBD2. The CDR3 covers 14 residues. Germline CDR1 reads DFQATT; CDR2 reads SNEGSKA (reference sequence). The DNA for the CDR3 is TGCAGCCCCTCCCGAGCGGGAGGTTTGAATGAGCAGTTCTTC. Translated, it gives CSPSRAGGLNEQFF.

V is TRBV20-1 and J is TRBJ1-2; D is ambiguous. From germline, CDR1 is DFQATT and CDR2 SNEGSKA (reference sequence). V was cut by 4 bases and J by 4 bases, with 13 bases left in between. This CDR3 is built from 13 residues. DNA for the CDR3: TGCAGTGCTAAGGTCTCCGACGGCTATGGCTACACCTTC. This encodes CSAKVSDGYGYTF.

The chain couples TRBV5-1 to TRBJ2-5; possible D gene TRBD2, 6 bases. V was trimmed by 0 bases and J by 13 bases, leaving 19 bases between them. The CDR3 loop spans 14 amino acids. CDR1 SGHRS and CDR2 YFSETQ come from the germline V gene. The CDR3 loop reads CASSLGTTEPSRYF. CDR3 nucleotide sequence: TGCGCCAGCAGCTTGGGGACTACGGAGCCATCCCGGTACTTC.

The gene calls are TRBV20-1 and TRBJ2-1; TRBD2 matches at 8 bases. V lost 0 bases to trimming and J lost 12 bases; unmatched junction nucleotides: 10. The CDR3 covers 14 residues. Germline values: CDR1 DFQATT, CDR2 SNEGSKA (reference sequence). CDR3 DNA: TGCAGTGCTAGAGACGGGATCGGGGGGGACGGGCAGTTCTTC. This sequence encodes CSARDGIGGDGQFF.

This sequence joins TRBV29-1 and TRBJ2-5; 8 bases line up with TRBD1. CDR3 length: 14 residues. Losses at the gene ends were 0 bases for V and 2 bases for J; bases not matched to a gene: 2. Germline V gene sequence: CDR1 SQVTM, CDR2 ANQGSEA. CDR3: CSVEDTGGQETQYF. CDR3 sequence (DNA): TGCAGCGTTGAAGATACAGGGGGGCAAGAGACCCAGTACTTC.